A single sample gave rise to the 5 T cell receptor beta chains below, sequenced in a study of CD8+ T cells in alopecia areata. It was cDNA, reverse transcribed from extracted RNA, that served as the sequencing template. TCRdb's copy holds only in-frame clones and misses some; the assay was immunoSEQ multiplex PCR. This table holds about 150,000 clones, about 90% found once. Sample: CD8+ T cells sorted from blood, taken at week 0. Source of these receptors: a human donor with alopecia areata.

This clone has just one count. This chain uses TRBV6-5 with TRBJ1-1; TRBD1 matches 11 bases. The germline V gene has CDR1 MNHEY and CDR2 SVGAGI. With V trimmed by 6 bases and J by 7 bases, 10 bases remained unmatched. CDR3 length: 15 residues. The CDR3, as DNA: TGTGCCAGCAGCCAGGGACAGGGGGTGGTATATGAAGCTTTCTTT. It translates to CASSQGQGVVYEAFF.

The CDR3 DNA reads TGTGCCAGCAGCGAGACAGGGGCTCCAAATGAAAAACTGTTTTTT. The encoded protein is CASSETGAPNEKLFF. V is TRBV27 and J is TRBJ1-4; 8 positions match TRBD1. V gave up 6 bases and J gave up 5 bases; unmatched junction bases: 8. CDR3 length: 15 residues. Germline V gene sequence: CDR1 MNHEY, CDR2 SMNVEV (reference sequence).

This rearrangement joins TRBV9 to TRBJ2-7, with no clear D. The germline V and J ends were trimmed by 1 base and 0 bases, with 8 bases remaining between them. Germline V gene sequence: CDR1 SGDLS, CDR2 YYNGEE. This CDR3 comprises 14 residues. CDR3 residues: CASSVNSFSYEQYF. DNA of the CDR3: TGTGCCAGCAGCGTAAACAGTTTCTCCTACGAGCAGTACTTC.

This chain links TRBV2 with TRBJ2-4; a weak D match, TRBD2 (6 bases). The germline gives CDR1 SNHLY, CDR2 FYNNEI. CDR3 length: 13 amino acids. Trimming left V 7 bases short and J 8 bases short, with 15 bases between. The CDR3 loop reads CASIGEERDIQYF. The CDR3 bases are TGTGCCAGCATAGGGGAGGAAAGGGACATTCAGTACTTC.

The genes are TRBV6-5 and TRBJ2-7; 11 nucleotides agree with TRBD1. Germline trimming cut 6 bases from V and 0 bases from J; bases unmatched to any gene: 4. This CDR3 spans 15 amino acids. The germline V gene has CDR1 MNHEY and CDR2 SVGAGI. In nucleotides, the CDR3 is TGTGCCAGCAGCACCGGACAGGGGGCCTCCTACGAGCAGTACTTC. Its protein is CASSTGQGASYEQYF.